Given below is one TCR beta chain in context. Its antigen is unknown. The data are from a study of shared clonotypes between healthy human individuals. Looking at the study overall: Three plates were used per donor for CD4 naive, three for CD4 memory, two for CD8 naive and one for CD8 memory. Study-level points and caveats: Among donors, clonotype sharing was expected to be affected by sequencing depth.

Genomic DNA belonging to each subset was distributed in equal measure over several immunoSEQ plates. Sequencing was performed with immunoSEQ multiplex PCR; in TCRdb, only in-frame clones are kept and a portion is missing. The sample lists over 2 million clones, about 90% occurring once. All donors qualified as healthy HIV-negative adults and had experienced no recent acute infections or vaccinations. This CDR3 is built from 15 residues. Between the trimmed V and J ends, which lost 1 base and 0 bases, there was a span of 9 bases. The germline V gene encodes CDR1 SGHVS and CDR2 FQNEAQ. The sequenced sample was naive CD4+ T cells from PBMCs. Documented subset: CD45RA+ positively selected. This clonotype originated in a man in his late teens or twenties in good health. Some clones in this sample may be carry-over from other donors' samples. V gene TRBV7-8 combines with J gene TRBJ1-1; tentatively, D is TRBD1 (6 bases). The CDR3 DNA follows: TGTGCCAGCAGCTTAGGTGGGGACATGAACACTGAAGCTTTCTTT. It encodes CASSLGGDMNTEAFF. Supplemented by reference TRBV7-8 and TRBJ1-1, the full variable domain reads GAGVSQSPRYKVAKRGQDVALRCDPISGHVSLFWYQQALGQGPEFLTYFQNEAQLDKSGLPSDRFFAERPEGSVSTLKIQRTQQEDSAVYLCASSLGGDMNTEAFFGQGTRLTVV.